The T cell receptor beta chain described here comes from a study of cytomegalovirus exposure and HLA in healthy donors. Looking at the study overall: Prior work identified some 120 million unique TCR beta sequences in roughly 180 million T cells.

Study results and limitations: CMV antigen specificity of a few CMV-associated chains was confirmed in vitro. Many donors carried some public TCRs, although rarity characterized most TCR sequences. Among the most significant clusters, several appeared linked to common viral pathogens in a later analysis.

Per the germline V gene, CDR1 is SNHLY and CDR2 is FYNNEI. Losses at the gene ends were 5 bases for V and 4 bases for J; bases not matched to a gene: 5. The length of the CDR3 is 15 residues. This clone was recorded a few times. The antigen remains undetermined. The primer mix had 60 Vbeta and 13 Jbeta primers. Profiled with immunoSEQ multiplex PCR; TCRdb holds only in-frame clones, not every one. The profile shows roughly 100,000 clones, over 70% of them singletons. Material for sequencing was PBMCs. This TCR came from a male donor in good health and CMV-seronegative. The V and J genes are TRBV2 and TRBJ2-2; 9 bases match TRBD1. Here the CDR3 DNA reads TGTGCCAGCAGTCGGGACAGGGTATCCACCGGGGAGCTGTTTTTT. Its protein is CASSRDRVSTGELFF. Full variable domain (missing parts from reference TRBV2 and TRBJ2-2): EPEVTQTPSHQVTQMGQEVILRCVPISNHLYFYWYRQILGQKVEFLVSFYNNEISEKSEIFDDQFSVERPDGSNFTLKIRSTKLEDSAMYFCASSRDRVSTGELFFGEGSRLTVL.